These 17 T cell receptor beta chains share one sample of origin, sequenced in a study of T cells in Graves' hyperthyroidism and ophthalmopathy. Amplified TCR beta CDR3 regions derived from RNA transcripts. HTBI primers were the set used in a first-round RT-PCR of the TCR CDR3. MiXCR was run by TCRdb on the multiplex PCR reads, yielding one entry per CDR3 protein. The sample has a few hundred thousand distinct CDR3 sequences, roughly 15% seen once; the top ten hold 20%. The sequenced material came from blood. All receptors come from a young woman with Graves' ophthalmopathy.

This clonotype was counted many times. V gene TRBV6-2 or TRBV6-3 combines with J gene TRBJ2-7; 7 bases agree with TRBD1. Unmatched junction bases numbered 13, after V lost 2 bases and J lost 6 bases. This CDR3 contains 16 residues. Germline CDR1 and CDR2: MNHEY and SVGEGT. CDR3: CASSYPSRDRLVEQYF. As DNA, the CDR3 is TGTGCCAGCAGTTACCCATCCCGGGACAGACTTGTCGAGCAGTACTTC.

This clonotype has more than one count but fewer than ten. The chain is built from TRBV14 and TRBJ2-1; either TRBD1 or TRBD2 may fit D (5 bases each). Germline assignment: CDR1 SGHDN and CDR2 FVKESK. V was shortened by 3 bases and J by 15 bases, with 18 bases between the two germline ends. The CDR3 has 13 residues. CDR3 in amino acids: CASSHHAGTGRFF. In DNA form, the CDR3 reads TGTGCCAGCAGCCATCATGCCGGGACCGGGCGGTTCTTC.

This rearrangement joins TRBV10-2 to TRBJ1-2; 11 bases agree with TRBD1. The CDR3 is made up of 16 amino acids. Losses at the gene ends were 7 bases for V and 5 bases for J; bases not matched to a gene: 12. The V gene's germline CDR1 is WSHSY and CDR2 SAAADI. For the CDR3, the DNA is TGCGCCAGCACCCCGGGGACAGGGGGGGTAGGATATGGCTACACCTTC. Translation gives CASTPGTGGVGYGYTF.

This clonotype was detected ten times or more. Here the CDR3 DNA reads TGTGCCAGCAGCGGGCGATACAGGGGGGCTTTAAACACTGAAGCTTTCTTT. Its translation is CASSGRYRGALNTEAFF. This chain connects TRBV3-1 to TRBJ1-1; 8 positions agree with TRBD1. Germline V gene lookup returns CDR1 LGHDT and CDR2 YNNKEL (reference sequence). The CDR3 consists of 17 residues. V dropped 5 bases and J dropped 2; count of bases not matched to a gene: 13.

As for this clonotype: A single base separates this from a much larger clone, so it may be a read error. The chain employs TRBV25-1 and TRBJ1-2, with TRBD1 as a possible D gene (5 bases). Germline values: CDR1 MGHDK, CDR2 SYGVNS. V shed 4 bases and J shed 5 bases, with 8 bases lying between them. The length of the CDR3 is 12 residues. CDR3 nucleotides: TGTGCCAGCAGTGTCGGGGGATATGGCTACACCTTC. Amino acids: CASSVGGYGYTF.

The chain employs TRBV10-2 and TRBJ1-1; D is possibly TRBD1 (5 bases). The ends were cut back, 5 bases at V and 1 base at J, with 14 bases in the middle. Germline V gene data show CDR1 as WSHSY and CDR2 as SAAADI. This CDR3 is built from 15 residues. The CDR3, as DNA: TGCGCCAGCAGTTTTGGGGGAGTGGCGAACACTGAAGCTTTCTTT. Amino acids: CASSFGGVANTEAFF.

This clonotype occurred many times. The chain has TRBV30 and TRBJ1-4, with 7 bases aligning to TRBD1. CDR1 GTSNPN and CDR2 SVGIG come from the germline V gene (reference sequence). Trimming cost V 5 bases and J 10 bases; bases outside gene matches: 10. There are 13 residues in the CDR3. DNA of the CDR3: TGTGCCTGGGCGGGACAGACGGACGGAAAACTGTTTTTT. This sequence encodes CAWAGQTDGKLFF.

This clonotype was counted at least ten times. The chain recombines TRBV12-3 or TRBV12-4 with TRBJ2-6; either TRBD1 or TRBD2 may fit D (5 bases each). CDR3 size: 19 residues. V lost 7 bases and J lost 0, with 22 bases in between. The chain's CDR3 is CASKPTRGTLPSGANVLTF. CDR3 coding DNA: TGTGCCAGCAAGCCGACCCGAGGGACCCTACCCTCTGGGGCCAACGTCCTGACTTTC.

This clonotype was seen at least ten times. The rearrangement joins TRBV19 to TRBJ1-5, with D tentatively TRBD1 (5 bases). This CDR3 has 18 residues. Deletions cut 3 bases from V and 6 bases from J, with 24 bases between. Germline values: CDR1 LNHDA, CDR2 SQIVND (reference sequence). The CDR3 DNA is TGTGCCAGTAGTATTTTCCCGAACGGTGGAGGGGCATTTCAGCCCCAGCATTTT. It is translated as CASSIFPNGGGAFQPQHF. Supplemented by reference TRBV19 and TRBJ1-5, the full variable domain reads DGGITQSPKYLFRKEGQNVTLSCEQNLNHDAMYWYRQDPGQGLRLIYYSQIVNDFQKGDIAEGYSVSREKKESFPLTVTSAQKNPTAFYLCASSIFPNGGGAFQPQHFGDGTRLSIL.

Points on this clonotype: It may be a read error: a sequence one base away is much more abundant. The chain is built from TRBV11-3 and TRBJ2-1, with TRBD1 matching over 7 bases. The CDR3 covers 15 residues. Germline CDR1 is SGHNT and CDR2 is YENEEA. CDR3 in DNA: TGTGCCGGCAGCGCCACAGGGGTAGCCTACAATGAGCAGTTCTTC. Translation: CAGSATGVAYNEQFF.

At least ten counts were recorded for this clonotype. The chain employs TRBV7-2 and TRBJ1-6, with D maybe TRBD1 (5 bases). V was shortened by 5 bases and J by 11 bases, with 16 bases between the two germline ends. Germline V lookup: CDR1 SGHTA, CDR2 FQGNSA. CDR3 size: 14 residues. CDR3 in amino acids: CASSAEGPHPPLHF. CDR3 sequence (DNA): TGTGCCAGCAGCGCCGAGGGGCCGCATCCACCCCTCCACTTT.

The J gene is TRBJ2-7, the V gene TRBV2; possible D gene TRBD1, 7 bases. CDR1 is SNHLY and CDR2 is FYNNEI in the germline V gene. V was shortened by 6 bases and J by 2 bases, with 14 bases between the two germline ends. There are 14 residues in the CDR3. As DNA, the CDR3 is TGTGCCAGCAGCGCGGGACAGAGCACCTACGAGCAGTACTTC. Residues: CASSAGQSTYEQYF.

Ten or more counts support this clonotype. The chain joins TRBV28 to TRBJ2-7, with TRBD2 matching 7 bases. Germline assignment: CDR1 MDHEN and CDR2 SYDVKM. The CDR3 is made up of 14 amino acids. The J segment lost 0 bases and the V segment lost 6 bases, leaving 5 bases of the junction unmatched. The CDR3 DNA reads as TGTGCCAGCAGGGGGGGGGGTGGCTCCTACGAGCAGTACTTC. Residues: CASRGGGGSYEQYF.

The V gene is TRBV7-9, the J gene TRBJ2-2; D is unresolved. V lost 5 bases, J lost 7 bases, and 8 bases lay in between. This CDR3 region has 12 residues. From germline, CDR1 is SEHNR and CDR2 FQNEAQ (reference sequence). CDR3 amino acids: CASSKHFGELFF. The CDR3 DNA follows: TGTGCCAGCAGCAAACACTTCGGGGAGCTGTTTTTT.

The sample holds a few counts of this clonotype. One end of the junction fails to match germline, which may point to a read error. V usage is TRBV14 and J usage is TRBJ2-7, with unresolved D. Germline values: CDR1 SGHDN, CDR2 FVKESK. The CDR3 spans 15 residues. CDR3: CASSQEIEDYYAQYF. Written as DNA, the CDR3 is TGTGCCAGCAGCCAAGAGATTGAGGATTACTACGCGCAGTACTTC.

This clonotype appeared many times. The chain joins TRBV11-2 to TRBJ1-5; D gene ambiguous. Deletions cut 5 bases from V and 7 bases from J, with 12 bases between. CDR1 and CDR2 from the germline V gene are SGHAT and FQNNGV. The CDR3 spans 13 residues. CDR3 bases: TGTGCCAGCAGCCCCAACCTTAGGCAGCCCCAGCATTTT. Protein product: CASSPNLRQPQHF.

This clonotype was found many times. The chain employs TRBV7-2 and TRBJ2-1; 9 bases match TRBD2. This CDR3 spans 22 amino acids. Germline-derived CDR1 and CDR2 are SGHTA and FQGNSA. The trim removed 1 base at V and 8 bases at J, leaving 27 bases unmatched. CDR3 residues: CASSLVSPFSTGRGGPHYEQFF. The CDR3 DNA follows: TGTGCCAGCAGCTTAGTATCCCCCTTCTCCACCGGGCGGGGGGGCCCACACTATGAGCAGTTCTTC.